A single T cell receptor beta chain is shown here with its context. The data belong to a study of control samples from healthy donors and cancer patients. The CDR3 is 13 amino acids. Trimming took 3 bases from V and 7 from J, leaving 14 bases between them. Germline CDR1 SGHNT, CDR2 YYREEE (reference sequence). Clones were read by immunoSEQ multiplex PCR, and TCRdb kept only the in-frame ones, dropping some. The sample includes about 170,000 clones, 85% to 90% of them seen just once. Sequences were obtained from blood. V usage is TRBV5-4 and J usage is TRBJ2-7; D could derive from TRBD1 or TRBD2 (5 bases each). This TCR derives from a woman younger than 45 in good health. The chain's CDR3 is CASSWDGFREQYV. The CDR3, as DNA: TGTGCCAGCAGCTGGGACGGGTTTCGAGAGCAGTACGTC.